The 29 T cell receptor beta chains below come from one sample, sequenced in a study of blood T cell repertoires in COVID-19. Produced via immunoSEQ multiplex PCR; TCRdb's table is partial and in-frame only. Of around 170,000 clones in the sample, 84% were seen once. The specimen was peripheral blood. Receptors originate from a man aged 18 to 30 with active or convalescent COVID-19.

The rearrangement links TRBV28 to TRBJ2-2, with 8 bases lining up with TRBD2. CDR1 MDHEN and CDR2 SYDVKM come from the germline V gene. The CDR3 sequence is 14 residues long. With V trimmed by 5 bases and J by 5 bases, 4 bases remained unmatched. The CDR3 DNA reads TGTGCCAGCAGTCGGACTAGCCCAACCGGGGAGCTGTTTTTT. Translation: CASSRTSPTGELFF.

This CDR3 is CASSSTGGLNGYTF. CDR3 in DNA: TGTGCCAGCAGTTCGACAGGGGGCTTAAATGGCTACACCTTC. V gene TRBV27 combines with J gene TRBJ1-2; 10 bases align to TRBD1. The length of the CDR3 is 14 residues. V trimming: 4 bases; J trimming: 6 bases; junction bases outside the gene matches: 5. Germline V gives CDR1 MNHEY, CDR2 SMNVEV (reference sequence).

The rearrangement links TRBV19 to TRBJ2-1; D possibly corresponds to TRBD1 (6 bases). This CDR3 spans 15 amino acids. Germline V gene data show CDR1 as LNHDA and CDR2 as SQIVND (reference sequence). V dropped 2 bases and J dropped 7 bases, with 15 bases sitting between them. CDR3 residues: CASSITGFLGNEQFF. DNA for the CDR3: TGTGCCAGTAGTATAACAGGGTTTTTGGGGAATGAGCAGTTCTTC.

This clone showed up just once. The V and J genes are TRBV6-5 and TRBJ1-1; 8 bases agree with TRBD1. J gave up 4 bases and V 7 bases, and 8 bases lay outside the gene matches. Germline lookup yields CDR1 MNHEY and CDR2 SVGAGI. The CDR3 consists of 14 residues. Here the CDR3 DNA reads TGTGCCAGCACCGACGGACAGGGCCTCACTGAAGCTTTCTTT. Translated: CASTDGQGLTEAFF.

The CDR3 spells CASSEGEIQPQHF. The CDR3 nucleotides are TGTGCCAGCAGTGAAGGGGAGATCCAGCCCCAGCATTTT. The chain couples TRBV6-1 to TRBJ1-5; no firm D call. V dropped 1 base and J dropped 7 bases, with 8 bases sitting between them. Germline V gene lookup returns CDR1 MNHNS and CDR2 SASEGT. The CDR3 length is 13 residues.

This clone was counted between two and nine times. This chain joins TRBV6-5 and TRBJ2-2, with 9 bases that match TRBD1. Germline trimming cut 6 bases from V and 7 bases from J; bases unmatched to any gene: 6. This CDR3 has 14 amino acids. The V gene's germline CDR1 is MNHEY and CDR2 SVGAGI. CDR3 region: CASRSGQGYGELFF. CDR3 sequence (DNA): TGTGCCAGCAGGTCGGGACAGGGATACGGGGAGCTGTTTTTT.

The chain carries TRBV12-3 or TRBV12-4 and TRBJ2-1; 7 positions match TRBD1. J was trimmed by 6 bases and V by 7 bases; bases with no gene match: 6. The CDR3 is 13 residues long. Here the CDR3 DNA reads TGTGCCAGCAATCAACAGGGGACCAATGAGCAGTTCTTC. It translates to CASNQQGTNEQFF.

The chain employs TRBV6-5 and TRBJ2-7, with TRBD1 as a possible D gene (6 bases). Trimming removed 6 bases from V and 0 bases from J, with 12 bases in between. The V gene's germline CDR1 is MNHEY and CDR2 SVGAGI. The length of the CDR3 is 14 residues. The CDR3 loop reads CASRRQADSYEQYF. The CDR3, as DNA: TGTGCCAGCAGACGACAGGCCGACTCCTACGAGCAGTACTTC.

The chain employs TRBV6-5 and TRBJ1-6; the match to TRBD1 covers 9 bases. The CDR3 extends over 15 amino acids. From germline, CDR1 is MNHEY and CDR2 SVGAGI. Trimming took 6 bases from V and 7 from J; bases not matched to a gene: 7. The CDR3 spells CASRPPGQGNSPLHF. DNA for the CDR3: TGTGCCAGCAGGCCTCCGGGACAGGGCAATTCACCCCTCCACTTT.

The chain links TRBV18 to TRBJ2-3, with TRBD2 matching 9 bases. The germline V gene has CDR1 KGHSH and CDR2 LQKENI. The CDR3 is 16 residues long. Trimming at V came to 2 bases and at J to 8 bases, leaving 11 bases not matched to a gene. The CDR3 DNA reads as TGTGCCAGCTCACCATCCCCTAGCGGGGAGAGGGGTACGCAGTATTTT. It specifies CASSPSPSGERGTQYF.

The chain recombines TRBV19 with TRBJ1-1; a possible D gene is TRBD1 (6 bases). V was pared by 5 bases and J by 4 bases, with 17 bases between. The length of the CDR3 is 15 residues. The V gene's germline CDR1 is LNHDA and CDR2 SQIVND (reference sequence). This chain's CDR3 is CASSRIQGSGTEAFF. The DNA for the CDR3 is TGTGCCAGTAGTCGCATACAGGGCAGCGGCACTGAAGCTTTCTTT.

V is TRBV2 and J is TRBJ1-6, with D possibly matching TRBD1 (6 bases). The CDR3 loop spans 14 amino acids. The germline V and J ends were trimmed by 7 bases and 5 bases, with 12 bases remaining between them. The germline V gene has CDR1 SNHLY and CDR2 FYNNEI. The CDR3 DNA sequence: TGTGCCAGCATCGAGACAGGAGATAATTCACCCCTCCACTTT. Translated, it gives CASIETGDNSPLHF.

The chain uses TRBV3-1 (or the pseudogene TRBV3-2) and TRBJ2-5, with 9 bases that match TRBD1. V dropped 5 bases and J dropped 5; count of bases not matched to a gene: 6. The V gene's germline CDR1 is LGHDT and CDR2 YNNKEL (reference sequence). The CDR3 runs 14 residues. The CDR3 DNA reads as TGTGCCAGCAGCTCCACAGGGGGCGGGGAGACCCAGTACTTC. This encodes CASSSTGGGETQYF.

The chain employs TRBV6-2 or TRBV6-3 and TRBJ1-5; D is ambiguous. The CDR3 length is 15 residues. V was cut by 4 bases and J by 5 bases, with 15 bases left in between. Per germline, CDR1 MNHEY and CDR2 SVGEGT. The CDR3 loop reads CASSSARLGDQPQHF. The CDR3 DNA is TGTGCCAGCAGTTCTGCACGACTAGGAGATCAGCCCCAGCATTTT.

This chain connects TRBV7-2 to TRBJ2-2; D may be TRBD1 (6 bases). V was shortened by 2 bases and J by 4 bases, with 17 bases between the two germline ends. The CDR3 covers 17 residues. The germline CDR1 and CDR2 sequences are SGHTA and FQGNSA. CDR3 bases: TGTGCCAGCAGCTTACAGTGGGGGCTTACCTCCACCGGGGAGCTGTTTTTT. This translates into CASSLQWGLTSTGELFF.

The chain employs TRBV24-1 and TRBJ1-2; D unresolved. CDR1 and CDR2 from the germline V gene are KGHDR and SFDVKD. The CDR3 is made up of 14 amino acids. V was pared by 2 bases and J by 4 bases, with 10 bases between. In DNA, the CDR3 is TGTGCCACCAGTGATTCGGGAAGACTCTATGGCTACACCTTC. It codes for CATSDSGRLYGYTF.

This chain links TRBV2 with TRBJ2-7; 7 positions agree with TRBD2. The J segment lost 0 bases and the V segment lost 7 bases, leaving 6 bases of the junction unmatched. Germline V gene lookup returns CDR1 SNHLY and CDR2 FYNNEI. The CDR3 length is 14 residues. The DNA of the CDR3 is TGTGCCAGCAAAGAACTAGCGAACTCCTACGAGCAGTACTTC. Protein product: CASKELANSYEQYF.

The chain couples TRBV27 to TRBJ2-2; 10 nucleotides line up with TRBD2. With 0 bases clipped from V and 6 bases from J, the junction kept 10 bases outside the gene matches. The CDR3 is made up of 18 amino acids. In germline, CDR1 is MNHEY, CDR2 SMNVEV (reference sequence). CDR3 coding DNA: TGTGCCAGCAGTTTATCGAGGGGTAGCGGGAGGAGGGCCGGGGAGCTGTTTTTT. As protein: CASSLSRGSGRRAGELFF.

The chain has TRBV28 and TRBJ1-5; no reliable D call. CDR3 size: 14 residues. Trimming removed 4 bases from V and 0 bases from J, with 7 bases in between. Looked up from germline, CDR1 is MDHEN and CDR2 is SYDVKM. The CDR3 coding sequence is TGTGCCAGCAGTTACCTATATAGCAATCAGCCCCAGCATTTT. This gives the protein CASSYLYSNQPQHF.

The rearrangement uses TRBV6-6 and TRBJ2-3; 14 bases map to TRBD2. The CDR3 extends over 16 amino acids. After removal of 6 bases from V and 1 base from J, the junction contained 3 bases not matched to a gene. Germline V gene data show CDR1 as MNHNY and CDR2 as SVGAGI (reference sequence). The CDR3 protein is CASSRGLAGGTDTQYF. The DNA of the CDR3 is TGTGCCAGCAGCCGGGGACTAGCGGGGGGCACAGATACGCAGTATTTT.

CDR3 in amino acids: CASSEAEHRGQGYTF. As DNA, the CDR3 is TGTGCCAGCAGTGAAGCCGAACACAGGGGGCAGGGCTACACCTTC. V usage is TRBV6-1 and J usage is TRBJ1-2; TRBD1 aligns across 9 bases. Germline assignment: CDR1 MNHNS and CDR2 SASEGT. CDR3 size: 15 residues. Trimming removed 0 bases from V and 8 bases from J; junction bases left unmatched: 7.

This clone was detected once. V and J are TRBV30 and TRBJ2-7, with 7 positions matching TRBD2. This CDR3 contains 14 residues. The J segment lost 0 bases and the V segment lost 3 bases, leaving 5 bases of the junction unmatched. The germline V gene has CDR1 GTSNPN and CDR2 SVGIG (reference sequence). The DNA of the CDR3 is TGTGCCTGGAGCGGGGGGTTAAGCTCCTACGAGCAGTACTTC. Translation gives CAWSGGLSSYEQYF.

By share, this clone ranks as medium-sized. This chain connects TRBV6-2 or TRBV6-3 to TRBJ2-7, with D possibly TRBD1 on 6 matching bases. From germline, CDR1 is MNHEY and CDR2 SVGEGT. The ends were cut back, 6 bases at V and 3 bases at J, with 15 bases in the middle. The CDR3 runs 14 residues. The CDR3 spells CASSLTGEVYEQYF. The CDR3 region has the DNA TGTGCCAGCAGCCTGACAGGTGAGGTCTACGAGCAGTACTTC.

The chain couples TRBV12-3 or TRBV12-4 to TRBJ2-6, with D maybe TRBD2 (6 bases). This CDR3 has 13 amino acids. With 11 bases removed from V and 2 bases from J, the gap between germline ends came to 10 bases. The CDR3 loop reads CAGGVAGANVLTF. CDR3 coding DNA: TGTGCCGGCGGGGTGGCTGGGGCCAACGTCCTGACTTTC.

The sample holds one count of this clone. The chain recombines TRBV5-1 with TRBJ1-4; the D is unclear. Germline CDR1 is SGHRS and CDR2 is YFSETQ. CDR3 length: 15 amino acids. The V end lost 0 bases, the J end lost 8 bases, and 14 bases lay between the germline ends. The CDR3 is CASSLGGLRLEKLFF. CDR3 coding DNA: TGCGCCAGCAGCTTGGGCGGCCTCCGCCTCGAAAAACTGTTTTTT.

There are a few counts of this clone. J is TRBJ1-2 and V is TRBV7-9; D is ambiguous. The CDR3 covers 13 residues. Germline V CDR1 and CDR2: SEHNR, FQNEAQ (reference sequence). Trimming took 1 base from V and 4 from J, leaving 7 bases between them. CDR3 in amino acids: CASSLGEVYGYTF. CDR3 DNA sequence: TGTGCCAGCAGCTTAGGCGAGGTCTATGGCTACACCTTC. Drawing the rest from reference TRBV7-9 and TRBJ1-2, the complete variable domain is DTGVSQNPRHKITKRGQNVTFRCDPISEHNRLYWYRQTLGQGPEFLTYFQNEAQLEKSRLLSDRFSAERPKGSFSTLEIQRTEQGDSAMYLCASSLGEVYGYTFGSGTRLTVV.

The gene calls are TRBV3-1 (or the pseudogene TRBV3-2) and TRBJ1-1; D is undetermined. V shed 0 bases and J shed 0 bases, with 8 bases lying between them. The germline V gene encodes CDR1 LGHDT and CDR2 YNNKEL (reference sequence). This CDR3 is 15 amino acids long. The CDR3 region has the DNA TGTGCCAGCAGCCAAGATTCGCCGGTGAACACTGAAGCTTTCTTT. It translates to CASSQDSPVNTEAFF.

This sequence joins TRBV2 and TRBJ1-1, with D tentatively TRBD1 (6 bases). The CDR3 has 12 amino acids. The germline V gene has CDR1 SNHLY and CDR2 FYNNEI. V gave up 3 bases and J gave up 8 bases, with 10 bases separating them. CDR3 in DNA: TGTGCCAGCAGTGACAGGGGCCCCGAAGCTTTCTTT. This sequence encodes CASSDRGPEAFF.

The sample holds a few counts of this clone. This sequence joins TRBV19 and TRBJ1-6, with 8 nucleotides matching TRBD1. The CDR3 totals 13 residues. Germline values: CDR1 LNHDA, CDR2 SQIVND (reference sequence). V gave up 5 bases and J gave up 9 bases; unmatched junction bases: 3. The CDR3 DNA reads TGTGCCAGTAGTTTCGACAGGGGTTCACCCCTCCACTTT. Its translation is CASSFDRGSPLHF.